The 16 T cell receptor beta chains given below trace back to one sample, sequenced in a study of cytomegalovirus exposure and HLA in healthy donors. The PCR used 60 Vbeta and 13 Jbeta primers. Data came from immunoSEQ multiplex PCR; TCRdb stores just in-frame clones and leaves some out. The sample includes under 250,000 clones, about 86% seen only once; the top ten take 8%. Sequenced sample: PBMCs. The receptors stem from an older woman in good health and CMV-seropositive.

The CDR3 coding sequence is TGTGCCAGCAGCGCTGACTCTCCGGGACAGGACCCCTACGAGCAGTACTTC. This codes for CASSADSPGQDPYEQYF. The V call is TRBV9, the J call TRBJ2-7; 8 nucleotides match TRBD1. The germline V gene encodes CDR1 SGDLS and CDR2 YYNGEE. With 3 bases clipped from V and 2 bases from J, the junction kept 13 bases outside the gene matches. The CDR3 sequence is 17 residues long.

This clone has only one observation. This sequence joins TRBV6-6 and TRBJ2-1, with 10 bases that match TRBD2. This CDR3 has 15 residues. The V segment lost 6 bases and the J segment 8 bases; nucleotides outside the gene matches: 10. Germline CDR1 is MNHNY and CDR2 is SVGAGI (reference sequence). The CDR3 coding sequence is TGTGCCAGCAGATTACCTAGCGGGAGAAGGCATGAGCAGTTCTTC. Translation gives CASRLPSGRRHEQFF.

The rearrangement uses TRBV5-1 and TRBJ2-1; perhaps TRBD2 as D (5 bases). Germline loops: CDR1 SGHRS, CDR2 YFSETQ. The CDR3 runs to 19 residues. Trimming left V 4 bases short and J 0 bases short, with 23 bases between. Written as DNA, the CDR3 is TGCGCCAGCAGCAAGAGGGATTTGGGCCGTAAAAGCTCCTACAATGAGCAGTTCTTC. Residues: CASSKRDLGRKSSYNEQFF.

This clone was seen only once. This chain uses TRBV5-4 with TRBJ1-6, with 8 bases identical to TRBD1. Germline V gene data show CDR1 as SGHNT and CDR2 as YYREEE (reference sequence). The CDR3 totals 14 residues. V shed 4 bases and J 7 bases; nucleotides not matched to a gene: 4. As DNA, the CDR3 is TGTGCCAGCAGCGTGGGACAGGCAAATTCACCCCTCCACTTT. Its translation is CASSVGQANSPLHF.

A few counts support this clone. The V and J genes are TRBV5-1 and TRBJ2-7, with TRBD1 matching 7 bases. The V segment lost 6 bases and the J segment 7 bases; nucleotides outside the gene matches: 13. The CDR3 has 14 residues. Germline V gene data show CDR1 as SGHRS and CDR2 as YFSETQ. The CDR3 sequence is CASTSSTGIKEQYF. The CDR3 DNA sequence: TGCGCCAGCACCTCATCGACAGGGATTAAAGAGCAGTACTTC.

CDR3 nucleotides: TGTGCCAGCAGCTATGACAGGAAAGCCTATGGCTACACCTTC. Translation gives CASSYDRKAYGYTF. The rearrangement joins TRBV5-6 to TRBJ1-2, with D tentatively TRBD1 (6 bases). Per germline, CDR1 SGHDT and CDR2 YYEEEE. This CDR3 comprises 14 residues. V shed 3 bases and J shed 4 bases, with 13 bases lying between them.

The J gene is TRBJ2-7, the V gene TRBV18, with 7 bases identical to TRBD1. CDR1 and CDR2 (germline): KGHSH, LQKENI. This CDR3 has 14 amino acids. The V segment lost 6 bases and the J segment 0 bases; nucleotides outside the gene matches: 5. As DNA, the CDR3 is TGTGCCAGCTCTCTGGACAGGAGCTCCTACGAGCAGTACTTC. It yields the protein CASSLDRSSYEQYF.

The J gene is TRBJ2-2, the V gene TRBV6-5; perhaps TRBD2 as D (5 bases). The CDR3 has 13 residues. From germline, CDR1 is MNHEY and CDR2 SVGAGI. V lost 8 bases and J 3 bases, leaving 10 bases between the germline ends. The CDR3 DNA reads as TGTGCCAGCGGCGGGTCTTACACCGGGGAGCTGTTTTTT. Its protein is CASGGSYTGELFF.

This clone was found a few times. The V and J genes are TRBV9 and TRBJ1-6, with TRBD1 matching 8 bases. The germline V gene has CDR1 SGDLS and CDR2 YYNGEE. The trim removed 3 bases at V and 10 bases at J, leaving 3 bases unmatched. The CDR3 length is 13 residues. In nucleotides, the CDR3 is TGTGCCAGCAGCGATGGACAGGGATCACCCCTCCACTTT. Translated, it gives CASSDGQGSPLHF.

The genes are TRBV19 and TRBJ2-5; TRBD1 might be the D (5 bases). The CDR3 length is 13 residues. Germline V gene sequence: CDR1 LNHDA, CDR2 SQIVND (reference sequence). Trimming removed 6 bases at V and 4 bases at J, with 12 bases between. The CDR3 DNA sequence: TGTGCCAGTAGGAGCAGGGTGGTAGAGACCCAGTACTTC. Its translation: CASRSRVVETQYF.

The chain employs TRBV6-1 and TRBJ1-2; 12 nucleotides match TRBD1. The junction had 11 bases not matched to a gene; V was cut back by 7 bases and J by 8 bases. The CDR3 totals 15 residues. Germline lookup yields CDR1 MNHNS and CDR2 SASEGT. This CDR3 reads CASISGGQGAGGYTF. The CDR3 DNA is TGTGCCAGCATCTCTGGGGGACAGGGGGCGGGCGGCTACACCTTC.

The chain recombines TRBV30 with TRBJ1-5; D gene ambiguous. Germline-derived CDR1 and CDR2 are GTSNPN and SVGIG (reference sequence). CDR3 length: 13 residues. V was pared by 0 bases and J by 7 bases, with 10 bases between. The CDR3 nucleotides read TGTGCCTGGAGTGTGAGGGAATTCCAGCCCCAGCATTTT. Translation: CAWSVREFQPQHF.

This clone has a handful of counts. The rearrangement links TRBV6-4 to TRBJ2-7; TRBD1 is a possible D gene (6 bases). V was pared by 9 bases and J by 0 bases, with 21 bases between. The CDR3 runs to 16 residues. Germline CDR1 reads MRHNA; CDR2 reads SNTAGT. For the CDR3, the DNA is TGTGCCAGATCCCCTGAGATCCAGGGGAGCTCCTACGAGCAGTACTTC. Protein product: CARSPEIQGSSYEQYF.

In this sample, this clone turned up once. This rearrangement joins TRBV5-1 to TRBJ1-5; 8 bases fit TRBD1. Per germline, CDR1 SGHRS and CDR2 YFSETQ. The CDR3 covers 15 residues. V gave up 2 bases and J gave up 7 bases; unmatched junction bases: 8. In DNA form, the CDR3 reads TGCGCCAGCAGCTTATCCGGACAGGGAGGACAGCCCCAGCATTTT. Its translation is CASSLSGQGGQPQHF.

The genes are TRBV18 and TRBJ1-1; D is perhaps TRBD1 (6 bases). The CDR3 consists of 15 residues. The V and J ends lost 2 bases and 5 bases respectively, with 15 bases between them. CDR1 and CDR2 from the germline V gene are KGHSH and LQKENI. The CDR3 loop is CASSPKQGLRTEAFF. DNA for the CDR3: TGTGCCAGCTCACCAAAACAGGGTCTGAGGACTGAAGCTTTCTTT.

The rearrangement joins TRBV5-1 to TRBJ2-7; 9 nucleotides line up with TRBD2. CDR3 length: 14 amino acids. CDR1 is SGHRS, CDR2 YFSETQ, per germline. J gave up 5 bases and V 4 bases, and 7 bases lay outside the gene matches. As DNA, the CDR3 is TGCGCCAGCAGCCCACTAGCGGGTCTCAACGAGCAGTACTTC. This gives the protein CASSPLAGLNEQYF.